This record looks at one T cell receptor (beta chain) sequence and its context. Its antigen is unknown. Base qualities are missing; no much larger clone stands one base away. Samples from volunteer blood donors who had recovered from COVID-19 were contributed by a second Seattle source. Each collaborating institution followed its own protocols to collect whole blood in K2EDTA tubes. For TCRbeta analysis, collaborator samples were shipped as frozen whole blood, as isolated PBMCs, or as DNA extracted from either sample type. CDR3 length: 16 amino acids, cysteine to phenylalanine. Of all the DNA, just the CDR3 is kept, 48 bases in frame from base 1. CDR1 and CDR2 (GTSNPN, SVGIG) derive from the germline V gene (reference sequence). For this chain, trimming is 2 bases at the V end and 10 bases at the J end, and the number of junction bases without a gene match is 17. This specimen belongs to a study of blood T cell repertoires in COVID-19 (dated by TCRdb to about 2020). Study-level background: Samples covering the acute and convalescent phases of COVID-19 were provided by collaborators in the United States, Italy and Spain. The material from the prospective study consisted of cDNA or gDNA derived from T cells, B-cell-depleted T cells, or PBMCs. The dataset comprised deeply sampled blood TCRbeta repertoires from subjects exposed to, actively infected with, or recovered from COVID-19. The repertoires were released in a freely available public database meant as a resource for research on the immune response to SARS-CoV-2. The samples were drawn from two sources: the first 160 participants of the ongoing ImmuneRACE study, and 950 to 1,500 subjects contributed by 6 global collaborators. A de-identified subject ID, COVID-19 status, age in years and sex were almost always included in the sample metadata. HLA class I and class II types, where available, came from metadata supplied by the sample provider rather than from assay-based typing. The study at large found these results: The amount of clinical and demographic metadata varied by source and participant and was provided uncurated.

TCRbeta CDR3 regions were amplified from genomic DNA using the immunoSEQ Assay, a bias-controlled multiplex PCR. For the original study's pipeline: Nucleated cell counts per sample were estimated from amplification of reference gene primers within the assay. To quantify the absolute abundance of each unique TCRbeta CDR3 rearrangement, sequence reads were collapsed and filtered. For each sample, productive Simpson clonality was calculated by taking the square root of Simpson's diversity index across productive rearrangements. The immuneACCESS repertoire file appears here via TCRdb, limited to in-frame rearrangements. These files lack a portion of the clones; in checked studies, under half of the deficit traces to unresolved V genes, and the cause of the others is not known. V and J calls and clone size come straight from that table; D and trimming were deduced from the DNA. The sample includes roughly 330,000 clones, with about 89% observed a single time. The ten largest clones add up to 5% to 7% of the sample.

The sequence derives from a man aged 18 to 29 who had recovered from COVID-19. The chain couples TRBV30 to TRBJ2-7, with TRBD1 matching 10 junction bases. The sample taken for sequencing was peripheral blood. The DNA sequence follows: TGTGCCTGGAGTCCCAAGTCCGGGACAGGGGATCAGTTACAGTACTTC. This gives the protein CAWSPKSGTGDQLQYF.